These 17 T cell receptor beta chains share one sample of origin, sequenced in a study of type 1 regulatory T cells (dated by TCRdb to about 2021). TCRdb records Illumina MiSeq as the sequencer. Starting from the raw public reads, TCRdb applied fastp trimming at Q25, assembled clones with MiXCR and retained in-frame beta chains. Identical CDR3 protein sequences are pooled into one entry, listed with their most common genes and DNA. The sample profile shows more than 50,000 distinct CDR3 sequences; less than 70% of them were found once. Of the sample, around 1.9% falls within the top ten clones. No antigen has been identified for these receptors. The sequenced sample consisted of cultured non-Tr1 T cells, either the whole culture or a sorted T cell fraction (not recorded which). The cell subset or site label of this sample denotes: non-Tr1 population from the T-allo10 product. The origin of the receptors is a human donor in good health.

This sequence joins TRBV20-1 and TRBJ1-2; perhaps TRBD1 as D (5 bases). With 3 bases removed from V and 2 bases from J, the gap between germline ends came to 16 bases. CDR1 DFQATT and CDR2 SNEGSKA come from the germline V gene (reference sequence). The CDR3 consists of 15 residues. The CDR3 is CSARNNRMVNYGYTF. CDR3 in DNA: TGCAGTGCTAGGAATAACAGGATGGTGAACTATGGCTACACCTTC.

In DNA form, the CDR3 reads TGTGCCAGCAGCTTATGGGGGGGGACAGGGAACTACGAGCAGTACTTC. Protein sequence: CASSLWGGTGNYEQYF. The V call is TRBV7-2, the J call TRBJ2-7, with 9 bases matching TRBD1. The germline CDR1 and CDR2 sequences are SGHTA and FQGNSA. V gave up 2 bases and J gave up 3 bases; unmatched junction bases: 8. The CDR3 contains 16 residues.

This chain connects TRBV20-1 to TRBJ2-3; 11 bases line up with TRBD2. CDR1 is DFQATT and CDR2 is SNEGSKA in the germline V gene (reference sequence). The V segment lost 3 bases and the J segment 6 bases; nucleotides outside the gene matches: 11. The CDR3 covers 16 residues. The CDR3 DNA follows: TGCAGTGCTAGCCCAATACTAGCGGGAGTGACTGATACGCAGTATTTT. This gives the protein CSASPILAGVTDTQYF.

The CDR3 DNA follows: TGTGCCAGCAGTTTTTTGAGGCTGGACAGACATTCACCCCTCCACTTT. Residues: CASSFLRLDRHSPLHF. V is TRBV28 and J is TRBJ1-6, with a possible D match to TRBD1 (6 bases). Germline-derived CDR1 and CDR2 are MDHEN and SYDVKM. V was cut by 3 bases and J by 8 bases, with 17 bases left in between. The CDR3 runs 16 residues.

Only a few counts were recorded for this clonotype. V is TRBV20-1 and J is TRBJ1-2; the D is unclear. The CDR3 has 14 amino acids. The germline CDR1 and CDR2 sequences are DFQATT and SNEGSKA (reference sequence). V was cut by 6 bases and J by 4 bases, with 18 bases left in between. DNA of the CDR3: TGCAGTGCCACAGACCCCCCCCGGACCTATGGCTACACCTTC. It yields the protein CSATDPPRTYGYTF.

The rearrangement links TRBV29-1 to TRBJ2-3; 7 bases align to TRBD2. CDR1 and CDR2 (germline): SQVTM, ANQGSEA. The CDR3 spans 14 residues. Trimming removed 7 bases from V and 3 bases from J; junction bases left unmatched: 10. CDR3: CSGTPREGTDTQYF. CDR3 nucleotides: TGCAGCGGTACCCCCAGGGAGGGGACAGATACGCAGTATTTT.

CDR3 loop: CSAFQGADTQYF. The CDR3 nucleotides read TGCAGTGCTTTCCAGGGGGCGGATACGCAGTATTTT. The rearrangement links TRBV20-1 to TRBJ2-3; the match to TRBD1 covers 8 bases. Germline CDR1 reads DFQATT; CDR2 reads SNEGSKA (reference sequence). The CDR3 has 12 residues. The J segment lost 6 bases and the V segment lost 5 bases, leaving 4 bases of the junction unmatched.

The table lists this clonotype with a count of one. The chain carries TRBV2 and TRBJ1-6, with a tentative D call TRBD1 (5 bases). This CDR3 has 17 amino acids. The V and J ends lost 5 bases and 0 bases respectively, with 14 bases between them. CDR1 is SNHLY, CDR2 FYNNEI, per germline. Here the CDR3 reads CASSPPGTSSYNSPLHF. The CDR3 bases are TGTGCCAGCAGTCCCCCGGGGACTAGCTCCTATAATTCACCCCTCCACTTT. The entire variable domain, with the rest obtained from reference TRBV2 and TRBJ1-6, is as follows: EPEVTQTPSHQVTQMGQEVILRCVPISNHLYFYWYRQILGQKVEFLVSFYNNEISEKSEIFDDQFSVERPDGSNFTLKIRSTKLEDSAMYFCASSPPGTSSYNSPLHFGNGTRLTVT.

The genes are TRBV6-1 and TRBJ2-2; 7 bases are a match to TRBD2. The germline CDR1 and CDR2 sequences are MNHNS and SASEGT. V shed 5 bases, J shed 3 bases, and the junction held 3 bases outside the gene matches. The CDR3 is 14 residues long. The CDR3 loop is CASSSGRDTGELFF. Written as DNA, the CDR3 is TGTGCCAGCAGTTCAGGGAGGGACACCGGGGAGCTGTTTTTT.

As to this clonotype: The junction departs from germline at one end; a sequencing error may be responsible. The V call is TRBV6-5, the J call TRBJ2-3; 14 bases align to TRBD2. This CDR3 spans 21 amino acids. Germline CDR1 and CDR2: MNHEY and SVGAGI. CDR3 residues: CAISESSGTSGSPLGTDTQYF. DNA of the CDR3: TGTGCCATCAGTGAGTCATCCGGGACTAGCGGGAGTCCCCTCGGCACAGATACGCAGTATTTT.

This clonotype has just a few counts. The junction departs from germline at one end; a sequencing error may be responsible. J is TRBJ2-7 and V is TRBV10-3; tentative D call: TRBD2 (5 bases). The germline CDR1 and CDR2 sequences are ENHRY and SYGVKD. The CDR3 extends over 11 amino acids. The CDR3 protein is CAISENDYQTF. The CDR3 DNA is TGTGCCATCAGTGAGAACGACTATCAAACCTTC.

The sample holds a few counts of this clonotype. This rearrangement joins TRBV6-1 to TRBJ2-1, with D unclear. The CDR3 is 15 residues long. V gave up 2 bases and J gave up 0 bases, with 8 bases separating them. Germline lookup yields CDR1 MNHNS and CDR2 SASEGT. In DNA, the CDR3 is TGTGCCAGCAGTGAATACGGAGTCTCCTACAATGAGCAGTTCTTC. It yields the protein CASSEYGVSYNEQFF.

The CDR3 region is CASSQESRSAGYSYEQYF. In DNA form, the CDR3 reads TGTGCCAGCAGCCAAGAATCCCGGAGCGCGGGTTACTCCTACGAGCAGTACTTC. The chain is built from TRBV3-2 and TRBJ2-7; the listed D gene, TRBD1, was not tested against the DNA. TRBV3-2 is labeled a pseudogene. The CDR3 spans 18 residues.

The chain carries TRBV6-2 or TRBV6-3 and TRBJ2-1; 9 bases align to TRBD2. The germline V gene has CDR1 MNHEY and CDR2 SVGEGT. The CDR3 consists of 16 residues. J gave up 6 bases and V 7 bases, and 13 bases lay outside the gene matches. CDR3: CASTSQRTSATNEQFF. In nucleotides, the CDR3 is TGTGCCAGCACCTCCCAGCGGACTAGCGCCACCAATGAGCAGTTCTTC.

This clonotype occurred a few times. The V call is TRBV6-6, the J call TRBJ2-1, with a weak D call TRBD2 (6 bases). The CDR3 is made up of 14 amino acids. V lost 6 bases and J lost 6, with 15 bases in between. The V gene's germline CDR1 is MNHNY and CDR2 SVGAGI (reference sequence). This CDR3 reads CASSPLGGSNEQFF. CDR3 sequence (DNA): TGTGCCAGCAGCCCACTGGGGGGTTCCAATGAGCAGTTCTTC.

The V gene is TRBV6-1, the J gene TRBJ2-5; TRBD2 matches at 7 bases. This CDR3 region has 16 residues. CDR1 and CDR2 from the germline V gene are MNHNS and SASEGT. The V and J ends lost 2 bases and 4 bases, in that order; junction bases with no gene match: 10. The CDR3 sequence: CASSERLAERGETQYF. For the CDR3, the DNA is TGTGCCAGCAGTGAAAGGCTAGCGGAACGTGGAGAGACCCAGTACTTC.

The J gene is TRBJ2-3, the V gene TRBV10-3, with D maybe TRBD2 (6 bases). V was shortened by 6 bases and J by 1 base, with 11 bases between the two germline ends. The CDR3 contains 14 residues. Germline V gene lookup returns CDR1 ENHRY and CDR2 SYGVKD. CDR3 sequence reads: CAIRYTGGTDTQYF. The CDR3 DNA sequence: TGTGCCATCAGATACACGGGAGGCACAGATACGCAGTATTTT.